The 7 T cell receptor beta chains below all came from one sample that was sequenced in a study of CD8 T cells in ankylosing spondylitis listed by TCRdb under 2017. The library was produced with 5' RACE. This sample was sequenced with an Illumina HiSeq 2500. Clones were called with MiXCR by TCRdb after fastp trimmed the public reads at Q25, and only in-frame beta chains were retained. Duplicate CDR3 protein sequences are folded into a single record with the most common DNA and genes. Across this sample there are 130,000 or so distinct CDR3 sequences, with over 9.5% seen only once. The ten largest clones take up 4.1% of the sample. Material for sequencing was blood, either unsorted or a sorted T cell fraction (not recorded which). The receptor set was obtained from a female donor with ankylosing spondylitis or in good health (not recorded which).

At least ten counts were recorded for this clonotype. This sequence joins TRBV20-1 and TRBJ2-1, with TRBD2 matching 9 bases. Losses at the gene ends were 0 bases for V and 0 bases for J; bases not matched to a gene: 6. Germline loops: CDR1 DFQATT, CDR2 SNEGSKA (reference sequence). The CDR3 runs 17 residues. The CDR3 nucleotides are TGCAGTGCTAGAGATGTAAGCGGGAGGACCTCCTACAATGAGCAGTTCTTC. Amino acids: CSARDVSGRTSYNEQFF.

This clonotype was observed at least ten times. DNA for the CDR3: TGTGCCAGTAGTACCGGCCTCACCCGGGACAGGGTATCCGATACGCAGTATTTT. It translates to CASSTGLTRDRVSDTQYF. The rearrangement links TRBV19 to TRBJ2-3; 9 positions match TRBD1. J gave up 6 bases and V 4 bases, and 17 bases lay outside the gene matches. CDR1 and CDR2 from the germline V gene are LNHDA and SQIVND (reference sequence). The CDR3 consists of 18 residues.

Ten or more counts support this clonotype. The genes are TRBV7-8 and TRBJ2-7, with D possibly matching TRBD2 (6 bases). Germline-derived CDR1 and CDR2 are SGHVS and FQNEAQ. This CDR3 spans 17 amino acids. V shed 1 base and J shed 0 bases, with 16 bases lying between them. The CDR3 DNA sequence: TGTGCCAGCAGCTTAGGGGGCGGGATGCACCCCTCCTACGAGCAGTACTTC. Its translation: CASSLGGGMHPSYEQYF.

Only a few counts were recorded for this clonotype. CDR3 in DNA: TGCGCCAGCAGCTCCGTTACGGGCGCCCGGTACAATGAGCAGTTCTTC. Translated: CASSSVTGARYNEQFF. The genes are TRBV5-1 and TRBJ2-1; D unclear. The V and J ends lost 3 bases and 4 bases respectively, with 17 bases between them. The CDR3 consists of 16 residues. CDR1 and CDR2 (germline): SGHRS, YFSETQ.

This clonotype showed up many times. The V and J genes are TRBV12-3 or TRBV12-4 and TRBJ1-5; D is uncertain. Trimming took 3 bases from V and 4 from J, leaving 10 bases between them. CDR3 size: 14 residues. This chain's CDR3 is CASSLTGDNQPQHF. CDR3 bases: TGTGCCAGCAGTTTGACCGGGGATAATCAGCCCCAGCATTTT.

Many counts were recorded for this clonotype. The chain employs TRBV9 and TRBJ1-1, with D unclear. The CDR3 runs 13 residues. V was pared by 3 bases and J by 1 base, with 7 bases between. The germline gives CDR1 SGDLS, CDR2 YYNGEE. The CDR3 reads CASSAYSNTEAFF. The CDR3 DNA reads TGTGCCAGCAGCGCCTACTCGAACACTGAAGCTTTCTTT.

By frequency in the sample, this clonotype is medium-sized. The rearrangement links TRBV6-1 to TRBJ1-1; D not certain. There are 13 residues in the CDR3. Germline V gene data show CDR1 as MNHNS and CDR2 as SASEGT. V lost 7 bases and J lost 0, with 9 bases in between. CDR3 in amino acids: CASKSLMNTEAFF. The CDR3 DNA reads TGTGCCAGCAAGTCCCTGATGAACACTGAAGCTTTCTTT.